This is a list of T cell receptor beta chains from one sample in a study of tumor-infiltrating lymphocytes in localized non-small cell lung cancer. Sequencing used immunoSEQ multiplex PCR; TCRdb keeps in-frame clones, though not all of them. Of roughly 6,000 clones in the sample, about 67% were seen once. Sequencing was performed on lung tumor tissue. These TCRs come from a human donor with non-small cell lung cancer. Each CDR3 is given with its conserved first and last residue. A D gene is named only where the DNA matches it firmly. Some rows mark clone size as missing; the rest say once, few, many or name a class of expanded clone.

cdr3_nt cdr3_aa v_call d_call clone_size cdr3_length j_call
TGTGCCAGCAGCTTGGTGCCTAGCGGGAGGAAGTACTTC CASSLVPSGRKYF TRBV5-4 TRBD2 - 13 TRBJ2-7
TGTGCCAGCAGCCCCCAGGGCGGCCAAGAGACCCAGTACTTC CASSPQGGQETQYF TRBV7-2 - - 14 TRBJ2-5
TGTGCCGGAGGACAGGGCTCCTACAATGAGCAGTTCTTC CAGGQGSYNEQFF TRBV2 TRBD1 - 13 TRBJ2-1
TGTGCCAGCAGCCCCTCGGGGGGGCAGACCGGGGAGCTGTTTTTT CASSPSGGQTGELFF TRBV5-4 TRBD2 - 15 TRBJ2-2
TGTGCCAGCAGCCAAGGACGGACGAATAATTCACCCCTCCACTTT CASSQGRTNNSPLHF TRBV5-6 - - 15 TRBJ1-6
TGTGCCAGTAGTCCTGGGGACAGGGACACTGAAGCTTTCTTT CASSPGDRDTEAFF TRBV19 TRBD1 - 14 TRBJ1-1
TGCAGCGTGGTGGGACAGGGGGACTATGGCTACACCTTC CSVVGQGDYGYTF TRBV29-1 TRBD1 few 13 TRBJ1-2
TGCAGCGTGGCGGCAGGGACGCCGGACGAGCAGTACTTC CSVAAGTPDEQYF TRBV29-1 - - 13 TRBJ2-7
TGTGCCAGCAGTTATGCCAGAAATCAGCCCCAGCATTTT CASSYARNQPQHF TRBV6-5 - - 13 TRBJ1-5
TGCGCCAGCAGCCAAGATTCCGGACTAGCCAATGAGCAGTTCTTC CASSQDSGLANEQFF TRBV4-3 TRBD2 medium-sized 15 TRBJ2-1
TGTGCCAGCAACCCTGGACTCTATGGCTACACCTTC CASNPGLYGYTF TRBV5-5 - - 12 TRBJ1-2
TGTGCCACCAGTAGGCTCACCGGGGAGCTGTTTTTT CATSRLTGELFF TRBV15 - - 12 TRBJ2-2
TGTGCCACGGCTAGACAGGGGGCGGACTATGGCTACACCTTC CATARQGADYGYTF TRBV6-5 TRBD1 medium-sized 14 TRBJ1-2
TGTGCCAGCAACCCTGGACTCTATGGCTACACCTTC CASNPGLYGYTF TRBV7-9 - large 12 TRBJ1-2
TGTGCCAGCAACAGACGTCGTACAGATACGCAGTATTTT CASNRRRTDTQYF TRBV6-1 - - 13 TRBJ2-3
TGCAGCGTTGAAGGATCAACGGGAACAGATACGCAGTATTTT CSVEGSTGTDTQYF TRBV29-1 - - 14 TRBJ2-3
TGTGCCAGCAGTTTATGGAGGAACACTGAAGCTTTCTTT CASSLWRNTEAFF TRBV27 - - 13 TRBJ1-1
TGTGCCAGCAGCTTGGTAGGGGATACGCAGTATTTT CASSLVGDTQYF TRBV5-4 - - 12 TRBJ2-3
TGCGCCAGCAGCTCCGGATCGGGGAACTATGGCTACACCTTC CASSSGSGNYGYTF TRBV5-1 - - 14 TRBJ1-2
TGTGGCTCCGTTCCCGAGGGGACTGAAAAACTGTTTTTT CGSVPEGTEKLFF TRBV30 - - 13 TRBJ1-4
TGCGCCAGCAGCCCCGCCCGGAGTGAGGGGGGCCAACTCCAAGAGACCCAGTACTTC CASSPARSEGGQLQETQYF TRBV5-1 - once 19 TRBJ2-5
TGTGCCAGCAGCCGCATGGGGAGGCGGGCCCATCAGCCCCAGCATTTT CASSRMGRRAHQPQHF TRBV5-6 - - 16 TRBJ1-5
TGTGCCAGTAGTATTGGGGTGGACAGGAGAGGATCTGGAAACACCATATATTTT CASSIGVDRRGSGNTIYF TRBV19 TRBD1 - 18 TRBJ1-3
TGTGCCAGCAGGGCAGGGGGCGAAGGCTATGGCTACACCTTC CASRAGGEGYGYTF TRBV28 TRBD1 once 14 TRBJ1-2
TGTGCCAGCAGCTTGGGCAGGAATGAGCAGTTCTTC CASSLGRNEQFF TRBV5-4 - - 12 TRBJ2-1
TGCGCCAGCAGCTCCACTACGTCCGGGGAGACCCAGTACTTC CASSSTTSGETQYF TRBV5-1 - - 14 TRBJ2-5
TGTGCCAGCAGCCCCGCCGTGGCCCTTGAAGCTTTCTTT CASSPAVALEAFF TRBV7-2 - - 13 TRBJ1-1
TGTGCCAGCAGCCTGACTGGGCGCGAGGGTCAGCCCCAGCATTTT CASSLTGREGQPQHF TRBV9 - - 15 TRBJ1-5
TGTGCCAGCAGCGTAGGAGGACAGGTCAATCAGCCCCAGCATTTT CASSVGGQVNQPQHF TRBV9 TRBD1 - 15 TRBJ1-5
TGTGCCAGCAGCCCAGTTGGCGGGAACTACAATGAGCAGTTCTTC CASSPVGGNYNEQFF TRBV2 - - 15 TRBJ2-1
TGTGCCAGCAGTCCTCTCCTCGGACAGGGCGATCAGCCCCAGCATTTT CASSPLLGQGDQPQHF TRBV28 TRBD1 - 16 TRBJ1-5
TGTGCCAGCAGTTTTAAGCTAGAGAGGGTCGGGACAGCAACTAATGAAAAACTGTTTTTT CASSFKLERVGTATNEKLFF TRBV28 TRBD1 - 20 TRBJ1-4
TGTGCCAGCAGTTACTCGGGCTGGCCAGAGACCCAGTACTTC CASSYSGWPETQYF TRBV6-5 - - 14 TRBJ2-5
TGCAGCGCCGGGACAGGGAATCAGCCCCAGCATTTT CSAGTGNQPQHF TRBV29-1 TRBD1 - 12 TRBJ1-5
TGCGCCAGCAGCCAGGGCCGGGACACTATCTCTGGAAACACCATATATTTT CASSQGRDTISGNTIYF TRBV4-3 - - 17 TRBJ1-3
TGCAGCGTTGAAGGTGGGGAGAGTGAAAAACTGTTTTTT CSVEGGESEKLFF TRBV29-1 - - 13 TRBJ1-4
TGCGCCAGCAGCCGCAACGACAGGGGGCTGAGTGAAAAACTGTTTTTT CASSRNDRGLSEKLFF TRBV5-1 TRBD1 few 16 TRBJ1-4
TGTGCCAGCACCGTTTTGCGGGACACTGAAGCTTTCTTT CASTVLRDTEAFF TRBV7-8 - - 13 TRBJ1-1
TGTGCCAGCAGCTTAGTGGTCCGGTCAGGGGCCAGAGATACGCAGTATTTT CASSLVVRSGARDTQYF TRBV7-8 - - 17 TRBJ2-3
TGTGCCAGCAGCCACCCGACAGGGCGGGAAGAGACCCAGTACTTC CASSHPTGREETQYF TRBV5-4 TRBD1 large 15 TRBJ2-5
TGTGCCAGCAGCGCCTGGGACAGGGGCAGCTATGGCTACACCTTC CASSAWDRGSYGYTF TRBV7-3 TRBD1 medium-sized 15 TRBJ1-2
TGTGCCAGCAGCGAGGGACTAGGGTACGAGCAGTACTTC CASSEGLGYEQYF TRBV9 TRBD2 - 13 TRBJ2-7
TGTGCCAGCAGCTTTGGGGGAGGCAACACTGAAGCTTTCTTT CASSFGGGNTEAFF TRBV5-4 - - 14 TRBJ1-1
TGTGCCATCAGTGATATCGGGACGGCTAACTATGGCTACACCTTC CAISDIGTANYGYTF TRBV10-3 - - 15 TRBJ1-2
TGTGCCACCAGCAGAGGGGAGGGTACCAATGAGCAGTTCTTC CATSRGEGTNEQFF TRBV15 TRBD2 - 14 TRBJ2-1
TGTGCCAGCAGTGACGTTGCAGGCTATGGCTACACCTTC CASSDVAGYGYTF TRBV2 - - 13 TRBJ1-2
TGTGCCAGCAGCAGGTCCCGAGGGCAAGAGACCCAGTACTTC CASSRSRGQETQYF TRBV7-8 - - 14 TRBJ2-5
TGTGCCAGCAGTGAAAACGGGGGGCAGTACTTC CASSENGGQYF TRBV2 - few 11 TRBJ2-7
TGCGCCAGCAGGTCTACTAGCGCCCAAGAGACCCAGTACTTC CASRSTSAQETQYF TRBV5-1 TRBD2 - 14 TRBJ2-5
TGTGCCAGCAGTGGACTAGCGGGGGCCCGCCAAGAGACCCAGTACTTC CASSGLAGARQETQYF TRBV5-4 TRBD2 - 16 TRBJ2-5
TGTGCCAGCAGTTTAATGGCAGGGGCCTCTAACTATGGCTACACCTTC CASSLMAGASNYGYTF TRBV27 - - 16 TRBJ1-2
TGTGCCAGCAGGCTCGTAGCGGGATCCGACGGGGAGCAGTACTTC CASRLVAGSDGEQYF TRBV28 TRBD2 - 15 TRBJ2-7
TGTGCCAGCAGCGTAGATCACAGGGGTGGAGGAGGCTACACCTTC CASSVDHRGGGGYTF TRBV9 TRBD1 - 15 TRBJ1-2
TGTGCCAGCAGCTTAGAGGACAGGGACCTCTATAATTCACCCCTCCACTTT CASSLEDRDLYNSPLHF TRBV7-6 TRBD1 medium-sized 17 TRBJ1-6
TGTGCCAGCAGCGCTGGGACCCGGGCCCTCTCCTACGAGCAGTACTTC CASSAGTRALSYEQYF TRBV7-9 - - 16 TRBJ2-7
TGTGCCAGCTCAGTTAGGACAGGGAACACTGAAGCTTTCTTT CASSVRTGNTEAFF TRBV18 TRBD1 - 14 TRBJ1-1
TGTGCCAGCAGTTTAAATTATGGGGGACAGGCCTACAATGAGCAGTTCTTC CASSLNYGGQAYNEQFF TRBV27 TRBD1 - 17 TRBJ2-1
TGTGCCAGCAGCTTGGCCCGAGAGAGCTATGGCTACACCTTC CASSLARESYGYTF TRBV5-4 - - 14 TRBJ1-2
TGTGCCAGCAGCCGATTTTCAGCGCGGAGCTCCTACAATGAGCAGTTCTTC CASSRFSARSSYNEQFF TRBV9 - - 17 TRBJ2-1
TGTGCCAGCAGCTTGGATGGCGGGGGGAGCAATGAGCAGTTCTTC CASSLDGGGSNEQFF TRBV5-4 TRBD2 large 15 TRBJ2-1